This T cell receptor (beta chain) came from a study of T cells in Graves' hyperthyroidism and ophthalmopathy. Whole-study findings and limits: Among thyroid clonotypes expanded above 0.001, most also appeared in blood.

Subjects aged 18 to 65 presented with newly diagnosed hyperthyroidism of less than 2 months' duration. Uncontrolled infection, other autoimmune disease, pregnancy or lactation excluded patients. This CDR3 is 12 amino acids long. Per the germline V gene, CDR1 is MDHEN and CDR2 is SYDVKM. The V segment lost 7 bases and the J segment 15 bases; nucleotides outside the gene matches: 9. In its sample, this clonotype was seen many times. Its cognate antigen is unknown. The source material, RNA transcripts, was used to amplify TCR beta CDR3 regions. TCR CDR3 underwent first-round RT-PCR with the HTBI primer set. MiXCR, applied by TCRdb to the multiplex PCR reads, yields one record per CDR3 protein. The sample has roughly 170,000 distinct CDR3 sequences, over 15% seen once.

Sequencing was performed on blood. V gene TRBV28 combines with J gene TRBJ2-1; the match to TRBD2 covers 10 bases. The clonotype originates from a woman in her 50s with Graves' hyperthyroidism. The CDR3 DNA sequence: TGTGCCAGCACGAGCGGGGGGGCATTTCGGTTCTTC. Amino acids: CASTSGGAFRFF. Combining the CDR3 with reference TRBV28 and TRBJ2-1 gives the whole variable domain DVKVTQSSRYLVKRTGEKVFLECVQDMDHENMFWYRQDPGLGLRLIYFSYDVKMKEKGDIPEGYSVSREKKERFSLILESASTNQTSMYLCASTSGGAFRFFGPGTRLTVL.